This is a list of T cell receptor beta chains from one sample in a study of radiation and T cells in renal cell carcinoma. Produced via immunoSEQ multiplex PCR; TCRdb's table is partial and in-frame only. The table lists some 76,000 clones, roughly 82% of them singletons, with under 6.5% in the top ten. The sample consisted of blood, taken from a patient whose treatment included radiotherapy and nephrectomy. The source of these receptors is a man aged 55 to 70 with renal cell carcinoma. The CDR3 runs from the conserved cysteine through the conserved F or W. Each record gives: V gene, clone size, D gene, J gene, CDR3 DNA, CDR3 protein. The D gene is left open where the match is weak. Size is stated for part of the rows, as once, few or many counts, or as a class when the clone is expanded.

>TRBV5-1|NA|TRBD2|TRBJ2-1
TGCGCCAGCAGCCTAGGGCTGGGAGGGAATGAGCAGTTCTTC
CASSLGLGGNEQFF
>TRBV6-5|NA|NA|TRBJ1-1
TGTGCCAGCAGTGGTGAGGGGGGGAACACTGAAGCTTTCTTT
CASSGEGGNTEAFF
>TRBV5-4|medium-sized|NA|TRBJ2-5
TGTGCCAGCAGCTTGGAGGCAGGGATCGGAGAGACCCAGTACTTC
CASSLEAGIGETQYF
>TRBV11-2|NA|TRBD2|TRBJ2-3
TGTGCCAGCAGCTCTTTAGCGGGATCGCGCACAGATACGCAGTATTTT
CASSSLAGSRTDTQYF
>TRBV27|few|NA|TRBJ1-1
TGTGCCAGCGGAACTACGAACACTGAAGCTTTCTTT
CASGTTNTEAFF
>TRBV6-5|once|NA|TRBJ2-5
TGTGCCAGCAGTTACTCGTCGTCAGGAGAGACCCAGTACTTC
CASSYSSSGETQYF
>TRBV18|NA|NA|TRBJ2-1
TGTGCCAGCTCACTCTCGGTAGGGTGGGACAATGAGCAGTTCTTC
CASSLSVGWDNEQFF
>TRBV9|NA|NA|TRBJ1-3
TGTGCCAGCAGCGCCTCCAGATCGGGATACTCTGGAAACACCATATATTTT
CASSASRSGYSGNTIYF
>TRBV2|NA|TRBD1|TRBJ2-7
TGTGCCAGCAGGGACCGGGACAGGGGACCATTCTACGAGCAGTACTTC
CASRDRDRGPFYEQYF
>TRBV6-1|NA|NA|TRBJ1-4
TGTGCCAGCAGTGAAATGCCCCCAGGTAGGGGCGATTTTGGGGAAAAACTGTTTTTT
CASSEMPPGRGDFGEKLFF
>TRBV4-2|NA|NA|TRBJ2-4
TGTGCCAGCAGTCAAGATTTGGGCGGCAACATTCAGTACTTC
CASSQDLGGNIQYF
>TRBV7-9|NA|NA|TRBJ1-2
TGTGCCAGCAGCTCCCGGGCTAACTATGGCTACACCTTC
CASSSRANYGYTF
>TRBV28|NA|TRBD1|TRBJ2-7
TGTGCCAGCAGTTTATCGGGACAGGGCGTATACGAGCAGTACTTC
CASSLSGQGVYEQYF
>TRBV27|few|NA|TRBJ2-3
TGTGCCAGCAGTTTAGGAACAGTCTGGGATACGCAGTATTTT
CASSLGTVWDTQYF
>TRBV6-5|NA|TRBD2|TRBJ2-7
TGTGCCAGCAGTCGTGCTAGCGGGAGTTACGAGCAGTACTTC
CASSRASGSYEQYF
>TRBV11-2|NA|NA|TRBJ2-1
TGTGCCAGCAGCCCTCCCGGCTCCTACAATGAGCAGTTCTTC
CASSPPGSYNEQFF
>TRBV5-1|NA|NA|TRBJ1-4
TGCGCCAGCAGCTTGGGGACAGCAGATAATGAAAAACTGTTTTTT
CASSLGTADNEKLFF
>TRBV6-5|NA|TRBD1|TRBJ1-1
TGTGCCAGCAGCCTCGGACAGGGGGCTGGTGAAGCTTTCTTT
CASSLGQGAGEAFF
>TRBV4-1|NA|NA|TRBJ2-5
TGCGCCAGCAGCCGGGTCTCGGGGACCCAGTACTTC
CASSRVSGTQYF
>TRBV7-3|NA|TRBD1|TRBJ2-3
TGTGCCAGCAGGGAACAGGGGGCGCAGGTAGATACGCAGTATTTT
CASREQGAQVDTQYF
>TRBV5-6|NA|NA|TRBJ1-1
TGTGCCAGCAGCTTGTGGGGGAACAGCCTCATGAACACTGAAGCTTTCTTT
CASSLWGNSLMNTEAFF
>TRBV4-1|NA|TRBD2|TRBJ2-3
TGCGCCAGCAGCCAAGTAGCGGGAGGGCCTCCAGATACGCAGTATTTT
CASSQVAGGPPDTQYF
>TRBV6-5|NA|NA|TRBJ1-1
TGTGCCAGCAGTTACGGACAAGGGAACACTGAAGCTTTCTTT
CASSYGQGNTEAFF
>TRBV6-5|NA|TRBD1|TRBJ2-7
TGTGCCAGCAGCCGACAGGGAATTTCCTACGAGCAGTACTTC
CASSRQGISYEQYF
>TRBV6-1|NA|TRBD2|TRBJ2-7
TGTGCCAGCAGCAGCATAGCGGGAGCATTCCTAGAGCAGTACTTC
CASSSIAGAFLEQYF
>TRBV5-1|NA|NA|TRBJ2-3
TGCGCCAGCAGCTTGGAAGGGCCCCCAGATACGCAGTATTTT
CASSLEGPPDTQYF
>TRBV28|NA|TRBD1|TRBJ1-1
TGTGCCAGCAGTCCTACACCCTACAGGGGGCGGATGAACACTGAAGCTTTCTTT
CASSPTPYRGRMNTEAFF
>TRBV7-2|NA|TRBD1|TRBJ2-5
TGTGCCAGCAGCTTGGGATTTGGATCGGGACAGGGGGAGACCCAGTACTTC
CASSLGFGSGQGETQYF
>TRBV2|NA|TRBD1|TRBJ2-5
TGTGCCAGCAGGGGTTTGACAGGGGAAGAGACCCAGTACTTC
CASRGLTGEETQYF
>TRBV11-3|once|NA|TRBJ2-2
TGTGCCAGCAGCCCGCGAGGAGCCGGGGAGCTGTTTTTT
CASSPRGAGELFF
>TRBV6-4|NA|NA|TRBJ2-2
TGTGCCAGCAGTGACTCCTTAGCCGGGGAGCTGTTTTTT
CASSDSLAGELFF
>TRBV5-1|NA|TRBD1|TRBJ1-3
TGCGCCAGCAGAAGAGGTCCGACAGGGGATGGAAACACCATATATTTT
CASRRGPTGDGNTIYF
>TRBV11-2|NA|TRBD2|TRBJ2-3
TGTGCCAGCAGCCCGCCGGGACTAGCGGGAGGTACGCAGTATTTT
CASSPPGLAGGTQYF
>TRBV5-1|NA|NA|TRBJ1-4
TGCGCCAGCAGCTTGGCCGGTGACAGAGGAGAAAAACTGTTTTTT
CASSLAGDRGEKLFF
>TRBV4-3|NA|NA|TRBJ2-7
TGCGCCAGCAGCCAAGAGTTATACTACGAGCAGTACTTC
CASSQELYYEQYF
>TRBV28|NA|NA|TRBJ1-2
TGTGCCAGCAGTCCCACTGGTCTTAACTATGGCTACACCTTC
CASSPTGLNYGYTF
>TRBV7-9|NA|NA|TRBJ1-2
TGTGCCAGCAGCTTAGCTAACCGGGAATTGAGCGATGGCTACACCTTC
CASSLANRELSDGYTF
>TRBV7-9|NA|NA|TRBJ2-1
TGTGCCAGCACCTCCGCTGGCGGCCGGGCCTCCAATGAGCAGTTCTTC
CASTSAGGRASNEQFF
>TRBV7-2|NA|NA|TRBJ2-3
TGTGCCAGCAGCTCTCCTCTGGAGGGCGCTATCACAGATACGCAGTATTTT
CASSSPLEGAITDTQYF
>TRBV28|NA|TRBD2|TRBJ2-7
TGTGCCAGCAGTTTCCTCCTAGCGGGACTCTCCTACGAGCAGTACTTC
CASSFLLAGLSYEQYF
>TRBV28|few|NA|TRBJ1-5
TGTGCCAGCAGAACATATTCTCTACAGGGAGGGTCGGGTTATAGCAATCAGCCCCAGCATTTT
CASRTYSLQGGSGYSNQPQHF
>TRBV6-5|NA|NA|TRBJ2-3
TGTGCCAGCAGCCCCCGGGGGATGAACACAGATACGCAGTATTTT
CASSPRGMNTDTQYF
>TRBV5-1|NA|NA|TRBJ1-5
TGCGCCAGCAGCTTGGTTCCGGAGAATCAGCCCCAGCATTTT
CASSLVPENQPQHF
>TRBV30|NA|NA|TRBJ2-1
TGTGCCTGGATAAGGGGGGAGGGCTCCTACAATGAGCAGTTCTTC
CAWIRGEGSYNEQFF
>TRBV11-3|NA|TRBD2|TRBJ2-1
TGTGCCAGCAGCTTAGATCGAAGGACTAGCGGGGACAATGAGCAGTTCTTC
CASSLDRRTSGDNEQFF
>TRBV7-8|NA|TRBD2|TRBJ2-3
TGTGCCAGCAGCTTAGTCCTAGCGGGAGGGCCGCGCACAGATACGCAGTATTTT
CASSLVLAGGPRTDTQYF
>TRBV7-9|NA|NA|TRBJ1-1
TGTGCCAGCAGCTTAATCAGTGTAGAAGCTTTCTTT
CASSLISVEAFF
>TRBV18|NA|NA|TRBJ2-1
TGTGCCAGCTCACCCGGTAGGGAGCAGTTCTTC
CASSPGREQFF
>TRBV7-9|NA|NA|TRBJ1-2
TGTGCCAGCAGCTTACGTGGGGGCTATGGCTACACCTTC
CASSLRGGYGYTF
>TRBV5-4|NA|NA|TRBJ2-7
TGTGCCAGCAGCTTGGATAGGGGTTTTTCCTACGAGCAGTACTTC
CASSLDRGFSYEQYF